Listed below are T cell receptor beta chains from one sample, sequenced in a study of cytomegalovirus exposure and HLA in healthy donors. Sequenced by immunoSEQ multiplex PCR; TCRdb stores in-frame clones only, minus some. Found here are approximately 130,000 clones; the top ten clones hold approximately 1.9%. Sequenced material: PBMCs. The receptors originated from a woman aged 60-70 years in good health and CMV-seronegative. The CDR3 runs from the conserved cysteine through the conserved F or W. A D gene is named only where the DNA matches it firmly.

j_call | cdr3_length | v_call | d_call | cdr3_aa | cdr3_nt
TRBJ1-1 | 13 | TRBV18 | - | CASRVGGNTEAFF | TGTGCCAGCCGGGTAGGGGGGAACACTGAAGCTTTCTTT
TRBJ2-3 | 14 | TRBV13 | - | CASSLVADTDTQYF | TGTGCCAGCAGCTTAGTAGCGGACACAGATACGCAGTATTTT
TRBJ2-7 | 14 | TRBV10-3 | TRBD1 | CAITRQGSRYEQYF | TGTGCCATCACTCGACAGGGGTCGCGCTACGAGCAGTACTTC
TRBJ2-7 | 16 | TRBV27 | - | CASSYEGAPASYEQYF | TGTGCCAGCAGTTACGAAGGAGCGCCCGCCTCCTACGAGCAGTACTTC
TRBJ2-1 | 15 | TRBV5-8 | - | CASSKPWSSYNEQFF | TGTGCCAGCAGCAAGCCCTGGAGCTCCTACAATGAGCAGTTCTTC
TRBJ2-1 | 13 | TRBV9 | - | CASSAEGTWEQFF | TGTGCCAGCAGCGCCGAAGGGACATGGGAGCAGTTCTTC
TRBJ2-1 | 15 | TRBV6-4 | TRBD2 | CASSETGLATNEQFF | TGTGCCAGCAGCGAAACGGGACTAGCGACAAATGAGCAGTTCTTC
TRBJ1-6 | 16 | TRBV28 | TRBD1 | CASSSQQGYYNSPLHF | TGTGCCAGCAGTTCCCAACAGGGGTACTATAATTCACCCCTCCACTTT
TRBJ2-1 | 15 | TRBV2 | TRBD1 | CASSRRDRGGSEQFF | TGTGCCAGCAGCCGCCGGGACAGGGGGGGCAGTGAGCAGTTCTTC
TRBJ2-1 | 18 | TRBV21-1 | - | CASSKAWQEIGSYNEQFF | TGTGCCAGCAGCAAAGCCTGGCAGGAAATAGGCTCCTACAATGAGCAGTTCTTC
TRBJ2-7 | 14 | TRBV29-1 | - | CSVEGGGVDMEQYF | TGCAGCGTTGAAGGCGGAGGGGTTGATATGGAGCAGTACTTC
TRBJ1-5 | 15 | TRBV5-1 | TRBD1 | CASSPGTGTNQPQHF | TGCGCCAGCAGCCCGGGGACAGGGACTAATCAGCCCCAGCATTTT
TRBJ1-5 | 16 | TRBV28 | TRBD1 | CASSGIATGLGQPQHF | TGTGCCAGCAGTGGCATCGCGACAGGGTTAGGGCAGCCCCAGCATTTT